This T cell receptor beta chain was documented in a study of CD8 T cells in ankylosing spondylitis. Study-level points and caveats: In reactive arthritis synovial fluid and blood, some motif variants had been reported before. Reportedly, significant enrichment of disease-linked clones occurred in matched ankylosing spondylitis synovial fluid. Seemingly characteristic of ankylosing spondylitis blood was a TCR beta motif consisting of eight highly homologous variants.

For TCR beta, libraries came from quantitative 5'-RACE with molecular barcodes. TCRdb itself ran the 5' RACE reads through MiXCR, one entry per CDR3 protein. This sample has about 240,000 distinct CDR3 sequences, with more than 9% found just once. This clonotype was observed at least ten times. Its antigen is still unknown. The sample comprised blood, either unsorted or a sorted T cell fraction (not recorded which). The sequence was collected from a male donor with ankylosing spondylitis or in good health (not recorded which).

The DNA of the CDR3 is TGCAGTGCTAGAGTAGGGGGGGTGAACACTGAAGCTTTCTTT. Residues: CSARVGGVNTEAFF. The genes are TRBV20-1 and TRBJ1-1; TRBD1 is a possible D gene (6 bases). Looked up from germline, CDR1 is DFQATT and CDR2 is SNEGSKA (reference sequence). Between the trimmed V and J ends, which lost 1 base and 0 bases, there was a span of 9 bases. CDR3 length: 14 amino acids.